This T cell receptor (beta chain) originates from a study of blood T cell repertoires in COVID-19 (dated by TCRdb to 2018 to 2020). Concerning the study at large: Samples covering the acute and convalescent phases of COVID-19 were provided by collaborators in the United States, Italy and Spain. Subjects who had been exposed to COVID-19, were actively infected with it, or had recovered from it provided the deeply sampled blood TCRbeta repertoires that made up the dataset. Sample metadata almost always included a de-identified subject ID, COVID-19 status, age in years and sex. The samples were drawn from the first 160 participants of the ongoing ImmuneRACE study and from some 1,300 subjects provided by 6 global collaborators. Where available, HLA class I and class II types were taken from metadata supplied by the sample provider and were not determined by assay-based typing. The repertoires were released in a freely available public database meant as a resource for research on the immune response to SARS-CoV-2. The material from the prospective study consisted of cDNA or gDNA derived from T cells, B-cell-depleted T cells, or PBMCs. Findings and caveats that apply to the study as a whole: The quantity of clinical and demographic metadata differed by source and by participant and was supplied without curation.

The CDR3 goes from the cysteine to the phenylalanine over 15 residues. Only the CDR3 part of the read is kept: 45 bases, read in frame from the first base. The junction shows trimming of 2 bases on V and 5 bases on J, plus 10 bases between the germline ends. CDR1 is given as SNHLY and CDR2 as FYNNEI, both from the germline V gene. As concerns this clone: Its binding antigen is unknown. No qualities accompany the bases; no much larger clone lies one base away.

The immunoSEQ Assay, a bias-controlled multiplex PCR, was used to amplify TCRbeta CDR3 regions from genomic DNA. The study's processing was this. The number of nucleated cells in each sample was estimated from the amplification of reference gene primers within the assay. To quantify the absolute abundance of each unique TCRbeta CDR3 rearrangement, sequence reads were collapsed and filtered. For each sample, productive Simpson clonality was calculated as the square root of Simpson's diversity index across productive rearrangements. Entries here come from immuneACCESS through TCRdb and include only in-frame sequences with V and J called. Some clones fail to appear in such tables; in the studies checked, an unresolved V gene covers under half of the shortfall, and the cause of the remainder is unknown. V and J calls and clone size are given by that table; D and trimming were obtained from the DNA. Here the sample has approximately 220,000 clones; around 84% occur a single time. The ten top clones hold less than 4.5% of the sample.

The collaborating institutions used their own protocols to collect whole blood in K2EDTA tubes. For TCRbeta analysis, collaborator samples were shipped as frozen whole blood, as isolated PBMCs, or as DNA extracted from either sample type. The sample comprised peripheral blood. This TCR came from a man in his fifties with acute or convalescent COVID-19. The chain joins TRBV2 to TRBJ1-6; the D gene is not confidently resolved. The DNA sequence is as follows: TGTGCCAGCAGTGAACGGGCGGGAAATAATTCACCCCTCCACTTT. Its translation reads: CASSERAGNNSPLHF.